Reported below is one T cell receptor (beta chain). These data are taken from a study of blood T cell repertoires in COVID-19. Study background: PBMCs, B-cell-depleted T cells, or T cells provided the cDNA or gDNA that made up the material.

Under the authors' procedure: The assay estimated nucleated cells by amplifying reference gene primers. Clones were read by immunoSEQ multiplex PCR, and TCRdb kept only the in-frame ones, dropping some. V, J and clone size are taken as reported in that table, and D and trimming were inferred from the DNA itself. Of about 95,000 clones listed, about 90% are singletons. Germline loops: CDR1 MDHEN, CDR2 SYDVKM. The CDR3 consists of 15 residues. Trimming removed 8 bases from V and 2 bases from J; junction bases left unmatched: 8. The sequencing sample was made of peripheral blood. The chain joins TRBV28 to TRBJ2-1; 8 positions agree with TRBD1. The receptor was isolated from a woman aged 50 to 65 in a cohort sampled during active COVID-19. For the CDR3, the DNA is TGTGCCAGCGGTGAACCGGGACAGGCCTACAATGAGCAGTTCTTC. Translated: CASGEPGQAYNEQFF.